The 19 T cell receptor beta chains presented below share a single source sample, sequenced in a study of T cells in Graves' hyperthyroidism and ophthalmopathy (dated by TCRdb to the late 2010s). To prepare the library, multiplex PCR was applied. Sequenced on an Illumina HiSeq 2000. The TCR beta CDR3 regions were amplified from the RNA transcripts. For the first round of RT-PCR on the TCR CDR3, the HTBI primer set was used together with the Qiagen OneStep RT-PCR kit. The raw public data were reprocessed by TCRdb itself: fastp quality trimming at Q25, MiXCR clonotype calling, in-frame beta chains only. Duplicate CDR3 protein sequences are folded into a single record with the most common DNA and genes. The sample includes over 550,000 distinct CDR3 sequences, with roughly 17% observed a single time. The ten largest clones add up to 18% of the sample. Material: blood. These receptors originate from a woman aged 18-29 years with Graves' hyperthyroidism.

The chain employs TRBV5-1 and TRBJ1-2; a possible D gene is TRBD1 (5 bases). Per germline, CDR1 SGHRS and CDR2 YFSETQ. This CDR3 spans 13 amino acids. V was shortened by 0 bases and J by 8 bases, with 11 bases between the two germline ends. CDR3 protein: CASSLDGAGGYTF. DNA of the CDR3: TGCGCCAGCAGCTTGGACGGGGCTGGAGGCTACACCTTC. The full variable domain, with the rest looked up from reference TRBV5-1 and TRBJ1-2, is KAGVTQTPRYLIKTRGQQVTLSCSPISGHRSVSWYQQTPGQGLQFLFEYFSETQRNKGNFPGRFSGRQFSNSRSEMNVSTLELGDSALYLCASSLDGAGGYTFGSGTRLTVV.

This clonotype showed up many times. The J gene is TRBJ2-3, the V gene TRBV18; 9 bases match TRBD2. Germline CDR1 is KGHSH and CDR2 is LQKENI. J was trimmed by 4 bases and V by 4 bases; bases with no gene match: 3. The CDR3 runs 14 residues. The CDR3 region has the DNA TGTGCCAGCTCACTAGCGGGAGAGGCAGATACGCAGTATTTT. Translation: CASSLAGEADTQYF. The full variable domain, its missing parts supplied by reference TRBV18 and TRBJ2-3, is NAGVMQNPRHLVRRRGQEARLRCSPMKGHSHVYWYRQLPEEGLKFMVYLQKENIIDESGMPKERFSAEFPKEGPSILRIQQVVRGDSAAYFCASSLAGEADTQYFGPGTRLTVL.

At least ten counts were recorded for this clonotype. The V gene is TRBV7-2, the J gene TRBJ1-5; TRBD1 agrees at 8 bases. CDR1 SGHTA and CDR2 FQGNSA come from the germline V gene. The ends lost 5 bases at V and 5 bases at J; junction bases unmatched: 2. This CDR3 region has 13 residues. For the CDR3, the DNA is TGTGCCAGCAGCCTGGACAGGGATCAGCCCCAGCATTTT. Residues: CASSLDRDQPQHF.

This clonotype was detected ten times or more. The gene calls are TRBV2 and TRBJ2-5; D ambiguous. The germline CDR1 and CDR2 sequences are SNHLY and FYNNEI. The V end was cut by 9 bases, the J end by 0 bases, with 11 bases between. CDR3 length: 13 amino acids. The CDR3 protein is CASGPEYQETQYF. CDR3 nucleotide sequence: TGTGCCAGTGGCCCCGAGTACCAAGAGACCCAGTACTTC.

This clonotype turned up a few times. This chain uses TRBV19 with TRBJ1-5; D might be TRBD1 (6 bases). Looked up from germline, CDR1 is LNHDA and CDR2 is SQIVND (reference sequence). V lost 3 bases to trimming and J lost 8 bases, with 11 bases between them. The CDR3 has 13 amino acids. The CDR3 loop reads CASSIQGGEPQHF. In DNA, the CDR3 is TGTGCCAGTAGTATCCAAGGGGGTGAGCCCCAGCATTTT.

This clonotype was counted between two and nine times. The gene calls are TRBV14 and TRBJ2-4; possible D gene TRBD2, 5 bases. In germline, CDR1 is SGHDN, CDR2 FVKESK. The CDR3 sequence is 15 residues long. Trimming shortened V by 1 base and J by 1 base, and 8 bases separated the two germline ends. This chain's CDR3 is CASSQVRRAKNIQYF. The CDR3 DNA follows: TGTGCCAGCAGCCAAGTAAGGAGGGCCAAAAACATTCAGTACTTC.

This clonotype appeared a few times. The V gene is TRBV5-4, the J gene TRBJ2-7; D remains unclear. Germline CDR1 reads SGHNT; CDR2 reads YYREEE (reference sequence). V was shortened by 0 bases and J by 1 base, with 8 bases between the two germline ends. There are 14 residues in the CDR3. The CDR3 DNA sequence: TGTGCCAGCAGCTTGGTGGGCTTTTCCTACGAGCAGTACTTC. Its protein product is CASSLVGFSYEQYF.

Ten or more counts support this clonotype. The chain recombines TRBV12-3 or TRBV12-4 with TRBJ1-1; D is unclear. Trimming removed 5 bases at V and 3 bases at J, with 10 bases between. The CDR3 is 13 residues long. The CDR3 nucleotides are TGTGCCAGCAGTAAGATGACGGACACTGAAGCTTTCTTT. This gives the protein CASSKMTDTEAFF.

This clonotype was found many times. The chain has TRBV10-1 and TRBJ2-1; D unresolved. Trimming left V 3 bases short and J 0 bases short, with 9 bases between. The CDR3 is made up of 15 amino acids. The germline V gene encodes CDR1 WNHNN and CDR2 SYGVQD (reference sequence). CDR3 amino acids: CASSDLVGSYNEQFF. Written as DNA, the CDR3 is TGCGCCAGCAGTGACTTAGTAGGCTCCTACAATGAGCAGTTCTTC.

The chain carries TRBV12-3 or TRBV12-4 and TRBJ1-2, with D perhaps TRBD1 (5 bases). The CDR3 runs 13 residues. V lost 7 bases and J lost 6, with 15 bases in between. This CDR3 reads CASNLPGGDGYTF. The CDR3 bases are TGTGCCAGCAATCTTCCTGGGGGGGATGGCTACACCTTC.

With respect to this clonotype: Its ends do not fully match the called genes, so a read error is possible. The chain links TRBV12-3 or TRBV12-4 to TRBJ1-2; D is unresolved. The CDR3 covers 14 residues. CDR3 DNA: TGTGCCGGCAGTTCAGGACCGGCTACCTATGGCTACACCTTC. Translated: CAGSSGPATYGYTF.

This clonotype has only a few counts. The rearrangement uses TRBV14 and TRBJ2-7; D is undetermined. Germline CDR1 and CDR2: SGHDN and FVKESK. V was cut by 0 bases and J by 4 bases, with 10 bases left in between. The CDR3 covers 14 residues. The DNA for the CDR3 is TGTGCCAGCAGCCAAGATCTTGTAGATTACGAGCAGTACTTC. This encodes CASSQDLVDYEQYF.

This clonotype showed up many times. The chain links TRBV11-3 to TRBJ2-3; 7 bases fit TRBD1. The germline CDR1 and CDR2 sequences are SGHNT and YENEEA. The J segment lost 2 bases and the V segment lost 6 bases, leaving 5 bases of the junction unmatched. The CDR3 runs to 14 residues. CDR3 nucleotides: TGTGCCAGCAGATACAGGGGAAACACAGATACGCAGTATTTT. Translated: CASRYRGNTDTQYF.

The rearrangement joins TRBV20-1 to TRBJ2-3; D not resolved. The CDR3 spans 14 residues. The V and J ends lost 5 bases and 0 bases respectively, with 12 bases between them. The V gene's germline CDR1 is DFQATT and CDR2 SNEGSKA (reference sequence). The DNA for the CDR3 is TGCAGTGCTCAACCCGCACCTAGCACAGATACGCAGTATTTT. Translation gives CSAQPAPSTDTQYF.

The chain links TRBV20-1 to TRBJ1-6; TRBD1 aligns across 12 bases. Per germline, CDR1 DFQATT and CDR2 SNEGSKA (reference sequence). V was pared by 5 bases and J by 9 bases, with 5 bases of the junction left unmatched. The CDR3 extends over 14 amino acids. CDR3 bases: TGCAGTGCTGGAGGGACAGGGGGCTTTTCACCCCTCCACTTT. Translating gives CSAGGTGGFSPLHF.

This clonotype was seen a few times. J is TRBJ1-2 and V is TRBV13; D is unresolved. The CDR3 sequence is 14 residues long. Deletions cut 3 bases from V and 0 bases from J, with 8 bases between. Germline V gene data show CDR1 as PRHDT and CDR2 as FYEKMQ (reference sequence). CDR3 sequence: CASSFGQTNYGYTF. The CDR3 nucleotides read TGTGCCAGCAGCTTTGGCCAGACTAACTATGGCTACACCTTC.

In this sample, this clonotype turned up many times. CDR3 sequence: CASSSPLRGITNIQYF. CDR3 bases: TGTGCCAGCAGTTCACCCTTGCGGGGGATTACGAACATTCAGTACTTC. The chain couples TRBV12-3 or TRBV12-4 to TRBJ2-4; TRBD2 matches at 7 bases. With V trimmed by 4 bases and J by 7 bases, 13 bases remained unmatched. This CDR3 has 16 amino acids.

Worth noting for this clonotype: With a much larger clone just one base away, this may be a read error. The CDR3 carries no conserved terminal phenylalanine or tryptophan, so it likely arises from a read error. The chain has TRBV24-1 and TRBJ2-3; no clear D. Germline V gene data show CDR1 as KGHDR and CDR2 as SFDVKD. V was cut by 4 bases and J by 6 bases, with 10 bases left in between. This CDR3 is built from 13 residues. In DNA form, the CDR3 reads TGTGCCACCAGTGACGACACGTGGGATACGCAGTATCTT. Protein product: CATSDDTWDTQYL.

This clonotype has at least ten counts. The chain has TRBV20-1 and TRBJ2-7; D is uncertain. With 3 bases removed from V and 2 bases from J, the gap between germline ends came to 2 bases. From germline, CDR1 is DFQATT and CDR2 SNEGSKA (reference sequence). The CDR3 sequence is 10 residues long. The CDR3 here is CSASTYEQYF. The CDR3 nucleotides are TGCAGTGCTAGTACCTACGAGCAGTACTTC.